This T cell receptor beta chain is drawn from a study of blood T cell repertoires in COVID-19. Study context: The samples span acute and convalescent COVID-19 from the United States, Italy and Spain. T cells, B-cell-depleted T cells, or PBMCs provided the cDNA or gDNA that served as material.

Looked up from germline, CDR1 is SGHTA and CDR2 is FQGNSA. V lost 5 bases, J lost 4 bases, and 9 bases lay in between. The CDR3 length is 13 residues. Symptom resolution, clearance, or two negative PCRs marked donors in Cohort 3 as recovered. A few counts support this clone. This specimen includes other DNA sequences encoding the same CDR3. As handled by the study authors: Amplification with reference gene primers provided the estimates of nucleated cell counts. The method was immunoSEQ multiplex PCR; TCRdb's version includes in-frame clones alone and lacks a portion of them. The V and J calls and clone size come from that table; D and trimming were worked out from the DNA. The repertoire consists of about 350,000 clones, with about 90% occurring once and the leading ten covering approximately 1%.

This receptor was taken from a young woman who had recovered from COVID-19. The sequenced sample was PBMCs or T cells enriched from blood (not recorded which). The V gene is TRBV7-2, the J gene TRBJ1-5; tentatively, D is TRBD1 (5 bases). CDR3 in amino acids: CASSPRGNQPQHF. The CDR3 region has the DNA TGTGCCAGCAGCCCCCGGGGGAATCAGCCCCAGCATTTT.